This T cell receptor (beta chain) was sequenced for a study of shared clonotypes between healthy human individuals (dated by TCRdb to 2018 to 2021). Context from the whole study: The cohort included three men and two women between 18 and 49 years of age. For each donor, three plates each were used for CD4 naive and CD4 memory, two plates were used for CD8 naive, and one plate was used for CD8 memory. To estimate repertoire size and how much clonotype sharing occurs between individuals, the study deeply sequenced the blood TCR repertoires of roughly 5 healthy adults. Libraries were prepared and TCR repertoires were sequenced by different laboratories using diverse techniques, in order to increase sequencing depth and limit assay-specific biases. Leukapheresis yielded between about 0.85 and 9 billion PBMCs per donor. Results and caveats for the whole study, not just this receptor: Sharing across a handful of donors was observed for about 4.8% of naive CD4, 3% to 3.5% of naive CD8, about 2.5% of memory CD4, and over 0.3% of memory CD8 clonotypes. Pairwise subsampling led to the expectation that sequencing depth would affect the degree of clonotype sharing among donors. Compared with non-shared clonotypes, clonotypes shared by all four sorted-subset donors had higher generation probabilities. The small number of donors limited the genetic and exposure-history diversity represented. Larger estimated clonotype richness was generally found for naive subsets than for memory subsets. Rarefaction of sorted-subset datasets indicated incomplete sequencing despite the large sequencing depth. Sampling was restricted to blood, and TCR repertoires in tissue are likely to differ from TCR repertoires in blood.

The donors were healthy, HIV-negative adults with no recently reported acute infections or vaccinations. All donors were Caucasian adults living in Nashville, Tennessee, USA. Magnetic negative selection was used to enrich CD4+ T cells, after which naive cells were positively selected on CD45RA and the negative fraction became the memory subset. Blood was collected by leukapheresis, and PBMCs were isolated by Ficoll-Histopaque density gradient centrifugation and then cryopreserved in liquid nitrogen vapor phase. Analytical flow cytometry was used to check the purity and quantity of every magnetically sorted T cell population. Genomic DNA was isolated from every sorted fraction and measured by UV absorbance on a Nanodrop 2000c. V was cut back by 4 bases and J by 4 bases, leaving a gap of 17 bases between them. The germline V gene (reference sequence) gives CDR1 as SGHKS and CDR2 as YYEKEE. The CDR3 goes from the cysteine to the phenylalanine over 15 residues. Kept here is only the CDR3 DNA, which spans 45 bases and is read in frame from base 1.

TCR CDR3 regions were amplified from genomic DNA by multiplex PCR using the deep immunoSEQ assay. For each cell subset, the extracted genomic DNA was distributed evenly across all wells of several immunoSEQ 96-well plates, and each plate served as one replicate. For sorted subsets, each replicate PCR was loaded with around 220 ng genomic DNA, equivalent to about 33,000 T cell genomes. Purified libraries were measured with a Qubit 3.0 fluorometer, size-checked on a Bioanalyzer 2100, and measured again with the KAPA Library Quantification kit. Each immunoSEQ 96-well plate was sequenced on its own single-read 150-cycle Illumina NextSeq 550 flow cell. As for the original processing: The immunoSEQ output contained only junctional sequences without quality scores, so filtering could not match that applied to full-length reads. To assign V/J genes and CDR3, sequences were annotated using PyIR, a Python wrapper for IgBLAST v1.9, with IMGT germline references. Reads with weak V/J assignments (E-value above 1e-6), missing CDR3, stop codons, out-of-frame junctions, or ambiguous translated residues were removed. V3J clonotypes were defined by identical inferred V gene, J gene, and CDR3 amino acid sequence. Percentage overlap between repertoires was calculated by dividing the number of shared unique clonotypes by the size of the smaller repertoire. RTK rarefaction, the Chao1 estimator, and Recon v2.1 estimates of unobserved clonotypes were used to assess repertoire richness. Generation probabilities for all TCRbeta clonotypes obtained by the gDNA method from several donors were computed using OLGA. As stored in TCRdb, this immuneACCESS dataset retains in-frame rearrangements with V and J assigned. A fraction of the clones does not appear; measured against another copy, unresolved V genes explain less than half of the discrepancy, and the remainder lacks a known reason. Clonal size and the V and J genes are those of that table, whereas D and trimming came from the DNA. This sample gives around 2.5 million clones in total; 80% to 95% of them show up just once. The ten largest make up approximately 0.35% of the sample.

A word on this clone: No antigen is known for it. Base quality data are lacking; no much larger clone is found one base away.

This clonotype originated in a young man in good health. Some clones in this sample may be carry-over from other donors' samples. Input material: naive CD4+ T cells from PBMCs. In light of the paper, this sample's cell subset or site label describes: CD45RA+ positively selected. The rearrangement joined TRBV5-5 to TRBJ1-1; the D gene lacks a confident call. The CDR3 region has the sequence CASSPPLSRGTEAFF. Here is the DNA: TGTGCCAGCAGCCCCCCTCTGTCCCGGGGCACTGAAGCTTTCTTT.